These T cell receptor beta chains were read from a single sample in a study of T cells in Graves' hyperthyroidism and ophthalmopathy. TCRdb reprocessed the multiplex PCR reads with MiXCR, giving one entry per CDR3 protein. There are roughly 600,000 distinct CDR3 sequences in the sample; roughly 15% occur only once, and around 13% lies in the top ten. The material sequenced was blood. These receptors were obtained from a woman aged 50 to 60 with Graves' ophthalmopathy. Each CDR3 is given with its conserved first and last residue. Fields, in order: clone size, D gene, V gene, J gene, CDR3 DNA, CDR3 protein. A D gene is named only where the DNA matches it firmly. Part of the rows lack a size; the others show once, few, many or a class for expanded clones.

size: many
D: -
V: TRBV15
J: TRBJ1-1
DNA: TGTGCCACCAGCAGAGATCGCCGGATCCACCCGAAGAACACTGAAGCTTTCTTT
CDR3: CATSRDRRIHPKNTEAFF

size: many
D: TRBD1
V: TRBV6-1
J: TRBJ1-1
DNA: TGTGCCAGCAGACAGGGGCCCCTCATGAACACTGAAGCTTTCTTT
CDR3: CASRQGPLMNTEAFF

size: many
D: TRBD2
V: TRBV5-1
J: TRBJ2-4
DNA: TGCGCCAGCAGCATCGGGACTAGCGGGAGTTTCAAAAACATTCAGTACTTC
CDR3: CASSIGTSGSFKNIQYF

size: many
D: TRBD1
V: TRBV20-1
J: TRBJ1-4
DNA: TGCAGTGCTAGACAGGGGGGTGATGAAAAACTGTTTTTT
CDR3: CSARQGGDEKLFF

size: -
D: -
V: TRBV5-1
J: TRBJ1-4
DNA: TGCGCCAGCAGCTTGGGTCGGGATGAAAAACTGTTTTTT
CDR3: CASSLGRDEKLFF

size: -
D: -
V: TRBV12-3/TRBV12-4
J: TRBJ2-7
DNA: TGTGCCAGCAGTCCAGCGGGCCCGGGGGAGCAGTACTTC
CDR3: CASSPAGPGEQYF

size: -
D: -
V: TRBV6-1
J: TRBJ2-7
DNA: TGTGCCAGCAGCCCCGGGACACCCAACGAGCAGTACTTC
CDR3: CASSPGTPNEQYF

size: many
D: -
V: TRBV7-9
J: TRBJ2-1
DNA: TGTGCCAGCAGCTTAGCGATCTCGTACAATGAGCAGTTCTTC
CDR3: CASSLAISYNEQFF

size: few
D: -
V: TRBV7-9
J: TRBJ2-7
DNA: TGTGCCAGCAGTGGGGCAGGGGGAGGCTACGAGCAGTACTTC
CDR3: CASSGAGGGYEQYF

size: -
D: TRBD2
V: TRBV11-3
J: TRBJ2-2
DNA: TGTGCCAGCAGCTTCTGGACTAGCGGGAACACCGGGGAGCTGTTTTTT
CDR3: CASSFWTSGNTGELFF

size: few
D: TRBD1
V: TRBV14
J: TRBJ2-1
DNA: TGTGCCAGCAGCAGAAGGACAGGCGGCTCCTACAATGAGCAGTTCTTC
CDR3: CASSRRTGGSYNEQFF

size: many
D: -
V: TRBV3-1
J: TRBJ2-1
DNA: TGTGCCAGCAGACCCAACGTTGGGGACAATGAGCAGTTCTTC
CDR3: CASRPNVGDNEQFF

size: many
D: -
V: TRBV12-3/TRBV12-4
J: TRBJ1-2
DNA: TGTGCCAGCAGTTCCGCCTCTACGGATGGCTACACCTTC
CDR3: CASSSASTDGYTF

size: -
D: TRBD2
V: TRBV13
J: TRBJ2-3
DNA: TGTGCCAGCAGCTTAAAATGGCCTAGCGGGAGGGCCGGGGATACGCAGTATTTT
CDR3: CASSLKWPSGRAGDTQYF